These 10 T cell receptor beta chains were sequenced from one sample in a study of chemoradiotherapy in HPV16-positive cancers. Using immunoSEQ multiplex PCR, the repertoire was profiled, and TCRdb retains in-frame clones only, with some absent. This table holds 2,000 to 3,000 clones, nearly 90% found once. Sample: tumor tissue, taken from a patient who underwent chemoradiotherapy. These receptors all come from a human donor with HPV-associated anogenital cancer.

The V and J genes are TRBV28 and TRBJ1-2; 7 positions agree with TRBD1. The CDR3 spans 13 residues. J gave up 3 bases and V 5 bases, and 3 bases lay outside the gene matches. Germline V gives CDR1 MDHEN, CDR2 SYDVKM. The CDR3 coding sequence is TGTGCCAGCAGTCTCCAGGGGGACTATGGCTACACCTTC. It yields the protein CASSLQGDYGYTF.

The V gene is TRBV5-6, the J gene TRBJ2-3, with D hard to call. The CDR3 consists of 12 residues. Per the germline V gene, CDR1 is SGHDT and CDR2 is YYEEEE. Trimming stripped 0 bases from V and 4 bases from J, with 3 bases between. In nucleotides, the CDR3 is TGTGCCAGCAGCTTGGGGGCAGATACGCAGTATTTT. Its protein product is CASSLGADTQYF.

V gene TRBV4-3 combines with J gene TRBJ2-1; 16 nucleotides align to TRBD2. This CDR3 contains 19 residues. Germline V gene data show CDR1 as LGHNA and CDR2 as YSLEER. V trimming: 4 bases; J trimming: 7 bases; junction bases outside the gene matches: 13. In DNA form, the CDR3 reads TGCGCCAGCAGCCGGGCGACTTCCGGGACTAGCGGGGGGGGGAATGAGCAGTTCTTC. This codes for CASSRATSGTSGGGNEQFF.

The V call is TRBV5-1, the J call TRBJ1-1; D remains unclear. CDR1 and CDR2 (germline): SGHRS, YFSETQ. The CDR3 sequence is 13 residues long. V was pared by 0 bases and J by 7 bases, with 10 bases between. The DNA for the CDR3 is TGCGCCAGCAGCTTGGCCGTACAGCGTGAAGCTTTCTTT. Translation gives CASSLAVQREAFF.

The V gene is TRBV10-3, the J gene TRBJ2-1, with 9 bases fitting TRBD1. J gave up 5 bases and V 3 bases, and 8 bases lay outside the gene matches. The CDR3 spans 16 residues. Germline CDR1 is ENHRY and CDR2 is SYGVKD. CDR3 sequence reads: CAISDSRQGVDNEQFF. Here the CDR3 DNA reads TGTGCCATCAGTGACAGTAGACAGGGGGTCGACAATGAGCAGTTCTTC.

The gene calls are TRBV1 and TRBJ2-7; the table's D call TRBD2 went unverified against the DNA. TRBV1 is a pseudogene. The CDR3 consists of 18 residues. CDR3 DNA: TGCACCAGCAGCCCAGGAACCGGGACTAGCGGCAAATCCTACGAGCAGTACTTC. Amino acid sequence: CTSSPGTGTSGKSYEQYF.

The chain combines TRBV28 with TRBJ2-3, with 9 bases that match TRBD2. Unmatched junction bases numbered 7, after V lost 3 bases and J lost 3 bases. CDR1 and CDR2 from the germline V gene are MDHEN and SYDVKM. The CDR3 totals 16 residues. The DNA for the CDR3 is TGTGCCAGCAGTTTCATTCGGCGGGGGGGAACAGATACGCAGTATTTT. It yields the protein CASSFIRRGGTDTQYF. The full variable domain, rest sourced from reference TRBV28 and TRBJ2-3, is DVKVTQSSRYLVKRTGEKVFLECVQDMDHENMFWYRQDPGLGLRLIYFSYDVKMKEKGDIPEGYSVSREKKERFSLILESASTNQTSMYLCASSFIRRGGTDTQYFGPGTRLTVL.

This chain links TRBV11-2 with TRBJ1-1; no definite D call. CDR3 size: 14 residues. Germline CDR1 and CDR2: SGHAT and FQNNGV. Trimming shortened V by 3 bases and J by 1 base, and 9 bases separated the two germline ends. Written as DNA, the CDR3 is TGTGCCAGCAGCTTTGAGGGTGCGAACACTGAAGCTTTCTTT. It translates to CASSFEGANTEAFF.

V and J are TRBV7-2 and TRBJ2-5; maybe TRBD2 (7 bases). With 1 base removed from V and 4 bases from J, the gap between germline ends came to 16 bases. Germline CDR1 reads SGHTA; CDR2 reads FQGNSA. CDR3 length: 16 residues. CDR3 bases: TGTGCCAGCAGCTTAGAGGGGGGGGCCATTGGAGAGACCCAGTACTTC. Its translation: CASSLEGGAIGETQYF.

CDR3 residues: CASAENRNTEAFF. The CDR3 coding sequence is TGTGCCAGCGCAGAAAACAGGAACACTGAAGCTTTCTTT. The genes are TRBV11-1 and TRBJ1-1, with no clear D. Trimming left V 8 bases short and J 1 base short, with 11 bases between. CDR3 length: 13 residues. Germline values: CDR1 SGHAT, CDR2 FQDESV (reference sequence).